This TCR beta chain was recovered during a study of cytomegalovirus exposure and HLA in healthy donors. Study results and limitations: Clonal expansion was found to be greater in HLA-associated TCR beta chains than in equally common others in a later analysis.

The PCR made use of 60 Vbeta and 13 Jbeta primers. The protocol was immunoSEQ multiplex PCR, while the TCRdb copy is restricted to in-frame clones and leaves out a portion. The table lists some 210,000 clones, around 73% of them singletons, with less than 4.5% in the top ten. Remarks on this clone: Its antigen is still unknown.

The sequencing sample was made of PBMCs. The TCR was taken from a male donor in good health and CMV-seronegative.

The CDR3 DNA follows: TGTGCCAGCTCACCTAGACAAGTCCAGGAGACCCAGTACTTC. Amino acids: CASSPRQVQETQYF. The chain recombines TRBV18 with TRBJ2-5; D not resolved. Germline CDR1 reads KGHSH; CDR2 reads LQKENI. V was trimmed by 3 bases and J by 5 bases, leaving 13 bases between them. The CDR3 spans 14 residues. Using reference TRBV18 and TRBJ2-5 for the parts outside the CDR3, the full variable domain is NAGVMQNPRHLVRRRGQEARLRCSPMKGHSHVYWYRQLPEEGLKFMVYLQKENIIDESGMPKERFSAEFPKEGPSILRIQQVVRGDSAAYFCASSPRQVQETQYFGPGTRLLVL.